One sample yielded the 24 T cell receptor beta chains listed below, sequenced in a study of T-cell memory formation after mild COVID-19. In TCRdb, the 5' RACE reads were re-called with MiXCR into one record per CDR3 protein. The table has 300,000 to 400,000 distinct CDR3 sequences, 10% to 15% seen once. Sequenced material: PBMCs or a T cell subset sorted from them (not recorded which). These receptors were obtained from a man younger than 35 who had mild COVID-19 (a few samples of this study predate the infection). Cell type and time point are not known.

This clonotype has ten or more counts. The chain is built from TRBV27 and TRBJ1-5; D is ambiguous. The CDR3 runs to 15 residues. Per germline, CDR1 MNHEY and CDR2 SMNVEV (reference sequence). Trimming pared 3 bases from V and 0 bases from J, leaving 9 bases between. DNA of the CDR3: TGTGCCAGCAGTTTTGGAGGTTCTAGCAATCAGCCCCAGCATTTT. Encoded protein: CASSFGGSSNQPQHF.

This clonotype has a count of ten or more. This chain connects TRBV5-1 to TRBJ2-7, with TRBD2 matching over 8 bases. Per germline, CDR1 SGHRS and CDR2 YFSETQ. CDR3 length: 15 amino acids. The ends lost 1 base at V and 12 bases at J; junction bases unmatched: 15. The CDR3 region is CASSLPSGGGDRLYF. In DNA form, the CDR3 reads TGCGCCAGCAGCTTGCCCTCGGGAGGGGGAGATCGTTTGTACTTC.

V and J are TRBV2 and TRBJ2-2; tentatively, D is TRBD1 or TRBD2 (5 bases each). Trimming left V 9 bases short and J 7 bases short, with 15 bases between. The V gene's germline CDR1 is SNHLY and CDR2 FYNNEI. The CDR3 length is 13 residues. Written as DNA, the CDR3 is TGTGCCAGTCGGGGTAGGGGACGCGGGGAGCTGTTTTTT. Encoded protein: CASRGRGRGELFF.

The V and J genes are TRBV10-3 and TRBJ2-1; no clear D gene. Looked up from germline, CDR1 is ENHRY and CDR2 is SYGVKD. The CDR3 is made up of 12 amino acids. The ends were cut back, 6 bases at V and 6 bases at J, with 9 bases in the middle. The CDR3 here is CAIRRSSNEQFF. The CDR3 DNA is TGTGCCATCAGGAGGTCTAGCAATGAGCAGTTCTTC.

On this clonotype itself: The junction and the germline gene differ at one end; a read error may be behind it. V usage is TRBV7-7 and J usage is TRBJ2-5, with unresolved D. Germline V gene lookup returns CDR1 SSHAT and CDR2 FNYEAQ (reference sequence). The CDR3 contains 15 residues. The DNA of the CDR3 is TGTGCTAGCAGCCCAGATTACATGAGGAGAGAGACCCAGTACTTC. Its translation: CASSPDYMRRETQYF. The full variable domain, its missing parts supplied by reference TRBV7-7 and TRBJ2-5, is GAGVSQSPRYKVTKRGQDVTLRCDPISSHATLYWYQQALGQGPEFLTYFNYEAQPDKSGLPSDRFSAERPEGSISTLTIQRTEQRDSAMYRCASSPDYMRRETQYFGPGTRLLVL.

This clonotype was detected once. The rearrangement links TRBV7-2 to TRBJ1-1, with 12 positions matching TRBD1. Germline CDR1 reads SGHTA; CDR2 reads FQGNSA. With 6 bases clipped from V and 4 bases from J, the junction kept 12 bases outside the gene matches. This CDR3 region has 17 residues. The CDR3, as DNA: TGTGCCAGCAGTCTGCGGGGACAGGGGGCGGGAGGCACTGAAGCTTTCTTT. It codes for CASSLRGQGAGGTEAFF.

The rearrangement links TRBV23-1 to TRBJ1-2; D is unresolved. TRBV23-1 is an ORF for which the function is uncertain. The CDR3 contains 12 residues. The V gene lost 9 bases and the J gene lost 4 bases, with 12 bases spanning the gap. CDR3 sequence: CARDQAPYGYTF. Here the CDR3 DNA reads TGCGCCAGAGACCAGGCGCCCTATGGCTACACCTTC.

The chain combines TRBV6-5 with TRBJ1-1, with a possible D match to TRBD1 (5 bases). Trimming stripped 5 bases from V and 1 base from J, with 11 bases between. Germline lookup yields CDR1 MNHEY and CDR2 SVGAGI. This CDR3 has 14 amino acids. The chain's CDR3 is CASSRWGGNTEAFF. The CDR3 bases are TGTGCCAGCAGTCGCTGGGGGGGGAACACTGAAGCTTTCTTT.

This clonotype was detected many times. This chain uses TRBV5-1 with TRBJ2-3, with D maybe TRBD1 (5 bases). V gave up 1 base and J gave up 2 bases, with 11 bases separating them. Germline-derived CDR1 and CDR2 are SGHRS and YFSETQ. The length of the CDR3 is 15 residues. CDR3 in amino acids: CASSLTGRTTDTQYF. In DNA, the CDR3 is TGCGCCAGCAGCTTGACAGGACGGACCACAGATACGCAGTATTTT. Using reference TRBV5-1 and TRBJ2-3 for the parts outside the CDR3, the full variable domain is KAGVTQTPRYLIKTRGQQVTLSCSPISGHRSVSWYQQTPGQGLQFLFEYFSETQRNKGNFPGRFSGRQFSNSRSEMNVSTLELGDSALYLCASSLTGRTTDTQYFGPGTRLTVL.

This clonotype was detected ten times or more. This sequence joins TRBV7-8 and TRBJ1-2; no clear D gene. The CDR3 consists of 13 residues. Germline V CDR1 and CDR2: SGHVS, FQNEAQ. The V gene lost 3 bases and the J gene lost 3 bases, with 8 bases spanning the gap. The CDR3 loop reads CASSFAEYYGYTF. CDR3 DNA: TGTGCCAGCAGCTTTGCCGAATACTATGGCTACACCTTC.

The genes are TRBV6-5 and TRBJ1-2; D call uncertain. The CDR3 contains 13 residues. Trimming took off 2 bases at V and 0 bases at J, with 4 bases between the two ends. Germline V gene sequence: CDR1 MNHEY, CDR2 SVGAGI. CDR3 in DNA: TGTGCCAGCAGTTACCTGACTAACTATGGCTACACCTTC. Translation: CASSYLTNYGYTF.

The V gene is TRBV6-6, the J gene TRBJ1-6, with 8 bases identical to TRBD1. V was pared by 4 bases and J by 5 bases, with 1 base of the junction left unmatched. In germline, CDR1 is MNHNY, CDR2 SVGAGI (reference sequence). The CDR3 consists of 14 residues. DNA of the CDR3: TGTGCCAGCAGTTTCAGGGGGCATAATTCACCCCTCCACTTT. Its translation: CASSFRGHNSPLHF.

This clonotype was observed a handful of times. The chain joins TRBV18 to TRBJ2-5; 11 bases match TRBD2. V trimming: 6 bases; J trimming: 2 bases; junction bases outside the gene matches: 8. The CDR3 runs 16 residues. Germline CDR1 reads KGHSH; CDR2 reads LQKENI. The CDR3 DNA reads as TGTGCCAGCTCCCCAGCCCTAGCGGGGGGTCAAGAGACCCAGTACTTC. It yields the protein CASSPALAGGQETQYF.

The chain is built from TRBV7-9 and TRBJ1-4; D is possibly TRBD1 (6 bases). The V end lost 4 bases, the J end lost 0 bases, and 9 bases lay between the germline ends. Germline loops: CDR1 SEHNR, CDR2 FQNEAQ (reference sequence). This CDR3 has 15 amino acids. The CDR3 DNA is TGTGCCAGCAGCTCCGGGACAACAACTAATGAAAAACTGTTTTTT. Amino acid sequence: CASSSGTTTNEKLFF. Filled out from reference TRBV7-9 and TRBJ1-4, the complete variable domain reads DTGVSQNPRHKITKRGQNVTFRCDPISEHNRLYWYRQTLGQGPEFLTYFQNEAQLEKSRLLSDRFSAERPKGSFSTLEIQRTEQGDSAMYLCASSSGTTTNEKLFFGSGTQLSVL.

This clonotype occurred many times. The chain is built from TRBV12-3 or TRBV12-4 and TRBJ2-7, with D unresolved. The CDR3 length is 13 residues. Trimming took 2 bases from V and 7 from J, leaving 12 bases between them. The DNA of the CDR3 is TGTGCCAGCAGTTTACGAAATCACTGGGAGCAGTACTTC. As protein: CASSLRNHWEQYF.

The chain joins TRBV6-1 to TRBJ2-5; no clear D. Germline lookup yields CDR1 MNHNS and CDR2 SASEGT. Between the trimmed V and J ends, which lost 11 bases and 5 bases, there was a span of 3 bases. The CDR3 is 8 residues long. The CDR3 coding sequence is TGTGCCGGGGAGACCCAGTACTTC. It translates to CAGETQYF.

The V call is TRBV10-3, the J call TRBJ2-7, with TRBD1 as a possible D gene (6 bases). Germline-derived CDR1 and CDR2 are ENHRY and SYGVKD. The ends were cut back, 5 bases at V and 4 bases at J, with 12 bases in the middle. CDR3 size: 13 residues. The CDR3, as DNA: TGTGCCATCAGTCAACAGGGTTCTTACGAGCAGTACGTC. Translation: CAISQQGSYEQYV.

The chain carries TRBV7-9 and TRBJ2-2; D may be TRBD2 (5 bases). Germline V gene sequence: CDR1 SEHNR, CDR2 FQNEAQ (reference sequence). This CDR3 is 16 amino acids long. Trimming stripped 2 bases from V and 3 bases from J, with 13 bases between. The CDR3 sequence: CASSLPWGADTGELFF. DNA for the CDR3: TGTGCCAGCAGCTTACCGTGGGGAGCAGACACCGGGGAGCTGTTTTTT.

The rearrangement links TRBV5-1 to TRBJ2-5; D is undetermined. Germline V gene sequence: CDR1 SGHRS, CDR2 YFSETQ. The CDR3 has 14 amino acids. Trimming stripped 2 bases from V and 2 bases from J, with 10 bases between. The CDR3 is CASSLWGSQETQYF. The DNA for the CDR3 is TGCGCCAGCAGCTTATGGGGAAGTCAAGAGACCCAGTACTTC. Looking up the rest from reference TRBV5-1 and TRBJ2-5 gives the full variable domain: KAGVTQTPRYLIKTRGQQVTLSCSPISGHRSVSWYQQTPGQGLQFLFEYFSETQRNKGNFPGRFSGRQFSNSRSEMNVSTLELGDSALYLCASSLWGSQETQYFGPGTRLLVL.

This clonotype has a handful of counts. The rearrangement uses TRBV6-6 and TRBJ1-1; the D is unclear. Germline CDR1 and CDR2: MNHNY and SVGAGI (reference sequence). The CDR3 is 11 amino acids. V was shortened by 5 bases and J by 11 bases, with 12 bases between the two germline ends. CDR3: CASSVGLAAFF. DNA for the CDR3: TGTGCCAGCAGTGTGGGTCTCGCGGCTTTCTTT.

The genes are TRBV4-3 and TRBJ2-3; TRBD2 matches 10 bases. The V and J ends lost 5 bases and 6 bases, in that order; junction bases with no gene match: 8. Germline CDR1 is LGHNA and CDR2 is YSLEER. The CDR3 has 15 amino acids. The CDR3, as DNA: TGCGCCAGCAGCGTTCAGCGGGGGGGCGGGGATACGCAGTATTTT. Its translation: CASSVQRGGGDTQYF.

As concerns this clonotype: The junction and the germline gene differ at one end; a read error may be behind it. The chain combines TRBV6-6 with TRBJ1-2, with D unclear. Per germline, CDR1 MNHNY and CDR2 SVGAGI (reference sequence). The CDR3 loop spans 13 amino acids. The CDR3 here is CAISFPEDYGYTF. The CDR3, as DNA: TGTGCCATCAGTTTCCCCGAGGACTATGGCTACACCTTC.

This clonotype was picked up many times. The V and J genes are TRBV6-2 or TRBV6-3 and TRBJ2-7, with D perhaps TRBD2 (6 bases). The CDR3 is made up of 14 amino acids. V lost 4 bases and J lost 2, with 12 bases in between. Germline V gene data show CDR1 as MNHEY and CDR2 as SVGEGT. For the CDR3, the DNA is TGTGCCAGCAGTTCAGCGGGTACCCCCTACGAGCAGTACGTC. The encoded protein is CASSSAGTPYEQYV.

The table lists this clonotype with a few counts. The DNA for the CDR3 is TGTGCCAGTCGACAGGGGGCGGGTGGCACAGATACGCAGTATTTT. This translates into CASRQGAGGTDTQYF. The rearrangement uses TRBV7-9 and TRBJ2-3; 10 bases align to TRBD1. V lost 9 bases, J lost 1 base, and 7 bases stayed unmatched. This CDR3 is 15 amino acids long. Looked up from germline, CDR1 is SEHNR and CDR2 is FQNEAQ (reference sequence).